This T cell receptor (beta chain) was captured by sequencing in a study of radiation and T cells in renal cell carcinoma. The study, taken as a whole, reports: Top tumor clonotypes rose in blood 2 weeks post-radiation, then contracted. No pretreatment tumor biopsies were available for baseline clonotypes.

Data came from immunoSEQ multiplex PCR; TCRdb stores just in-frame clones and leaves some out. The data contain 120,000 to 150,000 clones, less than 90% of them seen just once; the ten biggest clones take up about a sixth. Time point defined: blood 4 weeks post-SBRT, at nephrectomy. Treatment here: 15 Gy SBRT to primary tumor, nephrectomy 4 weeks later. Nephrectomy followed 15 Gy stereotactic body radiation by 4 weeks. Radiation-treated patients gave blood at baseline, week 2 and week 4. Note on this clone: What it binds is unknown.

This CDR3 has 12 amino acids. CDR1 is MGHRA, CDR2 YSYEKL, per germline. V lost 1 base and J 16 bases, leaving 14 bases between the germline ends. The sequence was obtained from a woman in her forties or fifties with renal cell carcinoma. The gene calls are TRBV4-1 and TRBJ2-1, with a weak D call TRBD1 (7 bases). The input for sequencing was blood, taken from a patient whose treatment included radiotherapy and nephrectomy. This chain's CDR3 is CASSQAAGQPFF. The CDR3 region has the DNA TGCGCCAGCAGCCAAGCGGCGGGACAGCCATTCTTC.